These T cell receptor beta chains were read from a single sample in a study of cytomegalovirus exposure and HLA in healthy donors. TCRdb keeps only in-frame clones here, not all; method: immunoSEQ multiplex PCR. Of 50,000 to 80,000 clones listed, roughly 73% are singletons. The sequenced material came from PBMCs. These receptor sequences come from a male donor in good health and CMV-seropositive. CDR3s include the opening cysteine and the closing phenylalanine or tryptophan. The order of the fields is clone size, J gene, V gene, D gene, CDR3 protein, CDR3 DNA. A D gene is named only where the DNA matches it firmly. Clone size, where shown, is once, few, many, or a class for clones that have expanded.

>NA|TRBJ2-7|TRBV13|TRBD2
CASSPRGGVNEQYF
TGTGCCAGCAGCCCCCGGGGGGGCGTCAACGAGCAGTACTTC
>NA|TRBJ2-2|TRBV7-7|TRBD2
CASSLGGAGVTGELFF
TGTGCCAGCAGCTTAGGAGGAGCGGGGGTCACCGGGGAGCTGTTTTTT
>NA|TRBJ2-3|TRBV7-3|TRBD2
CASSFPGLLRTQYF
TGTGCCAGCAGCTTCCCGGGACTACTTCGTACGCAGTATTTT
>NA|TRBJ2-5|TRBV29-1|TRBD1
CSVSITGGRETQYF
TGCAGCGTTTCAATAACAGGGGGACGAGAGACCCAGTACTTC
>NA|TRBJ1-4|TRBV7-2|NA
CASSSLGGGRGEKLFF
TGTGCCAGCAGCTCCCTCGGGGGAGGGAGGGGCGAAAAACTGTTTTTT
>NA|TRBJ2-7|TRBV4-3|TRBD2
CASSPGGRGYEQYF
TGCGCCAGCAGCCCCGGCGGGAGGGGCTACGAGCAGTACTTC
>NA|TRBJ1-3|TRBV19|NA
CASSIDMSLSSGNTIYF
TGTGCCAGTAGTATAGATATGAGCCTAAGCTCTGGAAACACCATATATTTT
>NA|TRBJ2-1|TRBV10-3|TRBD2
CAISLIAGEDNEQFF
TGTGCCATCAGTTTAATAGCGGGGGAGGACAATGAGCAGTTCTTC
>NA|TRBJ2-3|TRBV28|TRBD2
CASSHGLAGSPDTQYF
TGTGCCAGCAGTCACGGACTAGCGGGAAGCCCAGATACGCAGTATTTT
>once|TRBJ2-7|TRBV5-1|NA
CASSLSLSGGSYEQYF
TGCGCCAGCAGCCTGTCCCTATCCGGAGGCTCCTACGAGCAGTACTTC
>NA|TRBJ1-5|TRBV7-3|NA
CASSNGGPQHF
TGTGCCAGCAGCAATGGAGGGCCCCAGCATTTT
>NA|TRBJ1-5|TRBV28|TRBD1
CASSSPLDRRLQPQHF
TGTGCCAGCAGTTCCCCTCTGGACAGGAGGCTTCAGCCCCAGCATTTT
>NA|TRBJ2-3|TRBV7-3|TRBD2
CASSRDYTDTQYF
TGTGCCAGCAGCCGGGACTACACAGATACGCAGTATTTT
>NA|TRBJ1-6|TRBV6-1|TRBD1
CASSGWTGESSLLHF
TGTGCCAGCAGTGGGTGGACAGGGGAGTCGAGCCTCCTCCACTTT
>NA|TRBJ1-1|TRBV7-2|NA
CASSLLWGDTEAFF
TGTGCCAGCAGCTTATTGTGGGGGGACACTGAAGCTTTCTTT
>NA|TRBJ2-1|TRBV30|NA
CAWSPNYNEQFF
TGTGCCTGGAGTCCCAACTACAATGAGCAGTTCTTC
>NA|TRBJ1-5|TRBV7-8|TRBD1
CASSLQGEAQHF
TGTGCCAGCAGCCTCCAGGGGGAGGCCCAGCATTTT
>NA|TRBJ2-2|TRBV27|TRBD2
CASSLFWIGAGSMLNTGELFF
TGTGCCAGCAGTTTATTCTGGATAGGAGCGGGGAGTATGTTAAACACCGGGGAGCTGTTTTTT
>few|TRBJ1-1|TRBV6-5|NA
CASSYSIAAPNTEAFF
TGTGCCAGCAGTTACTCGATAGCCGCGCCGAACACTGAAGCTTTCTTT
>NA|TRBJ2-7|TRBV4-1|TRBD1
CASSQDSTGGYEQYF
TGCGCCAGCAGCCAAGATTCTACAGGGGGCTACGAGCAGTACTTC
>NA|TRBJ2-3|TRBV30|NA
CAWSSVDTQYF
TGTGCCTGGAGCTCGGTAGATACGCAGTATTTT
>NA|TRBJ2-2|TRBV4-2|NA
CASSHSAGELFF
TGTGCCAGCAGCCATTCCGCCGGGGAGCTGTTTTTT
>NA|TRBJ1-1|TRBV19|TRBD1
CASRTSQGRNTEAFF
TGTGCCAGTAGGACCTCACAGGGGAGGAACACTGAAGCTTTCTTT
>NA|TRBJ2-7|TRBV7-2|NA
CASSLAGGGVDEQYF
TGTGCCAGCAGCTTAGCTGGAGGGGGCGTAGACGAGCAGTACTTC
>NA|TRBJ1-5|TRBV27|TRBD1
CASSFGQGNQPQHF
TGTGCCAGCAGTTTCGGACAGGGAAATCAGCCCCAGCATTTT
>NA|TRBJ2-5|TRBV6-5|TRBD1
CASSKQGAVLSTQYF
TGTGCCAGCAGTAAACAGGGGGCCGTCCTTTCGACCCAGTACTTC
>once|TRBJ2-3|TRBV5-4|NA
CAGFFWGGDTQYF
TGTGCCGGCTTTTTCTGGGGAGGAGATACGCAGTATTTT
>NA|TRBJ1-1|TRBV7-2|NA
CASSFFGHLNTEAFF
TGTGCCAGCAGCTTCTTCGGACACCTGAACACTGAAGCTTTCTTT
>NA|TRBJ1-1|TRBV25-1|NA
CASSDRGHLNTEAFF
TGTGCCAGCAGTGACAGGGGCCACCTCAACACTGAAGCTTTCTTT
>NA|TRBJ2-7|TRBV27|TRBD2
CASSAISGQITSGGNRVQYF
TGTGCCAGCAGTGCCATATCGGGACAGATTACTAGCGGGGGGAACCGAGTGCAGTACTTC
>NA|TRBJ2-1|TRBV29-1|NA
CSVDDWKGDNEQFF
TGCAGCGTTGATGATTGGAAGGGGGACAATGAGCAGTTCTTC
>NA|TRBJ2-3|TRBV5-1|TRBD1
CASTRDRVSDTQYF
TGCGCCAGCACCCGGGACAGGGTTTCAGATACGCAATATTTT
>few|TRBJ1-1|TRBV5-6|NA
CASSLGPGEESEAFF
TGTGCCAGCAGCTTGGGACCGGGGGAGGAATCTGAAGCTTTCTTT
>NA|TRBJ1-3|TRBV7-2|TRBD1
CASSHRDRESGNTIYF
TGTGCCAGCAGCCACCGGGACAGGGAGTCTGGAAACACCATATATTTT
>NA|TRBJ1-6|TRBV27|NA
CASSIQSYNSPLHF
TGTGCCAGCAGTATACAGTCCTATAATTCACCCCTCCACTTT
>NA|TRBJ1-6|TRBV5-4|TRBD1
CASSDPGTAGNSPLHF
TGTGCCAGCAGCGACCCCGGGACAGCTGGTAATTCACCCCTCCACTTT
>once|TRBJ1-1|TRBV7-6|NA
CASSLLLRGHTEAFF
TGTGCCAGCAGCTTACTTCTCAGGGGTCACACTGAAGCTTTCTTT
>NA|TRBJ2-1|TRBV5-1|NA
CASSGGLMYNEQFF
TGCGCCAGCAGCGGGGGGTTGATGTACAATGAGCAGTTCTTC
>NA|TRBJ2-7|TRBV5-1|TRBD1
CASSSNRGQGEQYF
TGCGCCAGCAGCTCCAACAGGGGGCAGGGCGAGCAGTACTTC
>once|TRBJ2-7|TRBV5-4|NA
CASSLLGEAARGEQYF
TGTGCCAGCAGCTTGTTAGGGGAGGCAGCTCGGGGCGAGCAGTACTTC
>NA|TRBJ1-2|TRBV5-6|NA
CASSLLVPAGYGYTF
TGTGCCAGCAGCTTATTGGTCCCAGCGGGCTATGGCTACACCTTC
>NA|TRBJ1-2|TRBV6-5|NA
CASSYSPRGGVYGYTF
TGTGCCAGCAGTTACTCCCCGAGAGGAGGCGTCTATGGCTACACCTTC
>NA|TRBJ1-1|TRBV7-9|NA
CASSLALTGNTEAFF
TGTGCCAGCAGCTTAGCATTAACAGGGAACACTGAAGCTTTCTTT
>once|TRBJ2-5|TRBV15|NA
CATSRASTQYF
TGTGCCACCAGCAGAGCTTCGACCCAGTACTTC
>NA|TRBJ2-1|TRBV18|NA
CASSPEYGEQFF
TGTGCCAGCTCACCAGAGTATGGTGAGCAGTTCTTC
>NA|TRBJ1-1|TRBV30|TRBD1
CAWSVTGDTEAFF
TGTGCCTGGAGTGTGACAGGGGACACTGAAGCTTTCTTT
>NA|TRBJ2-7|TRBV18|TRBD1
CASSPQTYRTGEYEQYF
TGTGCCAGCTCACCCCAGACTTATCGGACAGGAGAGTACGAGCAGTACTTC
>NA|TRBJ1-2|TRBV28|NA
CASSLSIRIRDGYTF
TGTGCCAGCAGTTTATCGATCCGTATTCGAGATGGCTACACCTTC
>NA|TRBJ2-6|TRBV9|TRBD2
CASSVERGASSGANVLTF
TGTGCCAGCAGCGTAGAGCGGGGGGCCAGCTCTGGGGCCAACGTCCTGACTTTC
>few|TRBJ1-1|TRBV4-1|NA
CASSQLGSMNTEAFF
TGCGCCAGCAGCCAGTTAGGGAGTATGAACACTGAAGCTTTCTTT
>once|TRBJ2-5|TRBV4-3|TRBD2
CASSRGGLGGSETQYF
TGCGCCAGCAGCCGCGGGGGACTAGGGGGTTCAGAGACCCAGTACTTC
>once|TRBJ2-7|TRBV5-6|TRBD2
CASRSRGSSYEQYF
TGTGCCAGTCGATCGCGGGGGTCCTCCTACGAGCAGTACTTC
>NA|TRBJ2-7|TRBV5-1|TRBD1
CASSRGDREYHEQYF
TGCGCCAGCAGCAGGGGGGACAGGGAGTACCACGAGCAGTACTTC